The T cell receptor beta chain described here comes from a study of OX40 agonist ivuxolimab in advanced cancers. Study-wide background: Partial responses were observed in three patients, of whom one had hepatocellular carcinoma and two had cutaneous melanoma. General observations from the study: CD8+ T cells were the subset that, on average, had more expanded clones than CD4+.

Repertoires were generated with immunoSEQ multiplex PCR, while TCRdb's copy carries only in-frame clones and drops some. The sample has about 50,000 clones, approximately 91% seen once. About this clone: Its cognate antigen is unknown.

Material: CD4+ or CD8+ T cells sorted from blood, obtained in a trial of the OX40 agonist ivuxolimab. The receptor was isolated from an adult with an advanced solid tumor such as melanoma, head and neck, liver or kidney cancer.

This CDR3 reads CASSPPRISGANVLTF. In DNA, the CDR3 is TGTGCCAGCAGCCCCCCAAGGATCTCGGGGGCCAACGTCCTGACTTTC. V gene TRBV5-6 combines with J gene TRBJ2-6; D not resolved. Germline V gene sequence: CDR1 SGHDT, CDR2 YYEEEE. Trimming pared 4 bases from V and 4 bases from J, leaving 15 bases between. This CDR3 contains 16 residues.